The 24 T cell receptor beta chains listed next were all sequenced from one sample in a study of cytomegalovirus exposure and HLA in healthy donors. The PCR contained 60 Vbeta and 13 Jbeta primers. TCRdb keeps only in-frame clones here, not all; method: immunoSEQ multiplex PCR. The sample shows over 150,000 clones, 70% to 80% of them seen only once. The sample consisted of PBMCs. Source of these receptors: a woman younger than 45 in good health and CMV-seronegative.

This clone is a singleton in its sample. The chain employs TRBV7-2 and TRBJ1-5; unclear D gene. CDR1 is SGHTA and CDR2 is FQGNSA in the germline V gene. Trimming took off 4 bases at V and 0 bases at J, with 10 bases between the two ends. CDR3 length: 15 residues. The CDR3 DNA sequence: TGTGCCAGCAGCTCGGGAGGGAGTAGCAATCAGCCCCAGCATTTT. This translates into CASSSGGSSNQPQHF.

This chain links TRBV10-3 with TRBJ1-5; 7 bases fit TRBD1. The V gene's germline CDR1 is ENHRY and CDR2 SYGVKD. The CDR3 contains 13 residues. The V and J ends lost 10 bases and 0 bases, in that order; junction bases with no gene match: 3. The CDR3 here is CATHRGSNQPQHF. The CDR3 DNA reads TGTGCCACCCACAGGGGTAGCAATCAGCCCCAGCATTTT.

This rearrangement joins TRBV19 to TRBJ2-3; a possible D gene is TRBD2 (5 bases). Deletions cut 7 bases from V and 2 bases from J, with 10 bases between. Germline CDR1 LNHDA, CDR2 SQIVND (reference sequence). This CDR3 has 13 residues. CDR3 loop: CASTGGFTDTQYF. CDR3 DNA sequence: TGTGCCAGTACCGGAGGATTCACAGATACGCAGTATTTT.

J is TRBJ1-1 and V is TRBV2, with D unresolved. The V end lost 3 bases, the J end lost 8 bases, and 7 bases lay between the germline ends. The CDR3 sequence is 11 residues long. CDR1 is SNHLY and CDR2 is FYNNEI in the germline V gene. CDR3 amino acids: CASSETAEAFF. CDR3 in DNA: TGTGCCAGCAGTGAGACTGCGGAAGCTTTCTTT.

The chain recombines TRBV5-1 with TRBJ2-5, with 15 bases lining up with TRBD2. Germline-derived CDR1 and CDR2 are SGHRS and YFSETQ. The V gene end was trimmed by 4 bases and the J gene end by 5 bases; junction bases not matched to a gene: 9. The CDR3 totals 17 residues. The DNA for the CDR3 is TGCGCCAGCAGCACGGGGACTAGCGGGGGGTCCTACGAGACCCAGTACTTC. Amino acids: CASSTGTSGGSYETQYF.

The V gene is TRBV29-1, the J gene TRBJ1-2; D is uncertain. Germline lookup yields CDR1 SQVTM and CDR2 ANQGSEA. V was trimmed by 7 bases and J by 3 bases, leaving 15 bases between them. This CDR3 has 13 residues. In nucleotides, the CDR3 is TGCAGCGGTGATCCTTTGGAGGACTATGGCTACACCTTC. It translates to CSGDPLEDYGYTF.

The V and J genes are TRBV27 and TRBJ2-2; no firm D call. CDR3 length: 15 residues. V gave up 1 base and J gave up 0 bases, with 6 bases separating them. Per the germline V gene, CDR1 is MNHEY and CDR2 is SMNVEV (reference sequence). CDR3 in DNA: TGTGCCAGCAGTTTATATCGGGCGAACACCGGGGAGCTGTTTTTT. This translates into CASSLYRANTGELFF.

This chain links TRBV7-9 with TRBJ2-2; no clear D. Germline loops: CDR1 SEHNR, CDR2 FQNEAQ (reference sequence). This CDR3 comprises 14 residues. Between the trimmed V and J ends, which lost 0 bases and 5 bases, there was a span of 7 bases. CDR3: CASSLAHSTGELFF. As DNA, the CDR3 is TGTGCCAGCAGCTTAGCGCACTCTACCGGGGAGCTGTTTTTT.

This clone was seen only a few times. CDR3 sequence (DNA): TGCGCCAGCAGCCCGCAAGGGGGAGAAGGCGACGAGCAGTACTTC. Its protein product is CASSPQGGEGDEQYF. J is TRBJ2-7 and V is TRBV5-1, with D tentatively TRBD1 (6 bases). Looked up from germline, CDR1 is SGHRS and CDR2 is YFSETQ. Trimming left V 4 bases short and J 5 bases short, with 19 bases between. The CDR3 runs 15 residues.

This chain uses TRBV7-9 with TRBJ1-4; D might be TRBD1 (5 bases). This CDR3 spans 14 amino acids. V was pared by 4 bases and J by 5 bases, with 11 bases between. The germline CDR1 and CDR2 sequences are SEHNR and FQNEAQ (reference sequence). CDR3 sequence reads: CASSSPGRNEKLFF. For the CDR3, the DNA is TGTGCCAGCAGCTCCCCAGGGCGAAATGAAAAACTGTTTTTT.

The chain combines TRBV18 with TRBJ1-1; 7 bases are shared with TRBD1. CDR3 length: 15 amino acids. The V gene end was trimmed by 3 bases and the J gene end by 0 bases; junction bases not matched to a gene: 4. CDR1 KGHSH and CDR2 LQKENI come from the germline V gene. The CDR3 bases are TGTGCCAGCTCACCGGGACAGCTGATGAACACTGAAGCTTTCTTT. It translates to CASSPGQLMNTEAFF.

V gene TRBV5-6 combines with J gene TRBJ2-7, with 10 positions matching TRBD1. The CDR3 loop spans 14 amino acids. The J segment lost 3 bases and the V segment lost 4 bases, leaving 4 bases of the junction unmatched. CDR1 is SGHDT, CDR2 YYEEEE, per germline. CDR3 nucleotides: TGTGCCAGCAGCCGGGACAGGGGTTTCTACGAGCAGTACTTC. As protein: CASSRDRGFYEQYF.

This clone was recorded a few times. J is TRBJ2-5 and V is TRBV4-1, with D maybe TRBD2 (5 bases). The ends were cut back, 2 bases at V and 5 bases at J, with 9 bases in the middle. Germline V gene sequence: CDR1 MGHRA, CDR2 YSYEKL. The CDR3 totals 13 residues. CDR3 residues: CASSQTSWETQYF. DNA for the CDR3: TGCGCCAGCAGCCAAACTAGTTGGGAGACCCAGTACTTC.

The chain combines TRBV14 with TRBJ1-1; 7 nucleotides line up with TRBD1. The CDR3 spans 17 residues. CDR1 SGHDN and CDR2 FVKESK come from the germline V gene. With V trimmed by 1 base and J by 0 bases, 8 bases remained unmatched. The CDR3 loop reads CASSQVSGTVLNTEAFF. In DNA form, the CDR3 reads TGTGCCAGCAGCCAAGTTTCTGGGACAGTGTTGAACACTGAAGCTTTCTTT.

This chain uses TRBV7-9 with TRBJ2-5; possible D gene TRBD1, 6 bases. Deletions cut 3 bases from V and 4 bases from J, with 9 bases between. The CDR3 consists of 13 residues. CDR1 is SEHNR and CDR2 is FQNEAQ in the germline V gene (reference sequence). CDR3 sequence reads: CASSFRQAETQYF. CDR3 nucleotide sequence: TGTGCCAGCAGCTTCCGACAGGCAGAGACCCAGTACTTC.

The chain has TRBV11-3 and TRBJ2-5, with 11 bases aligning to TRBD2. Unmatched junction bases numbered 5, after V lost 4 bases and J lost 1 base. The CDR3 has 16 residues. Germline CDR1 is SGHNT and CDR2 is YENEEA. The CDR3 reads CASSSGLAGSQETQYF. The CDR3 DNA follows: TGTGCCAGCAGCTCCGGACTAGCGGGCAGCCAAGAGACCCAGTACTTC.

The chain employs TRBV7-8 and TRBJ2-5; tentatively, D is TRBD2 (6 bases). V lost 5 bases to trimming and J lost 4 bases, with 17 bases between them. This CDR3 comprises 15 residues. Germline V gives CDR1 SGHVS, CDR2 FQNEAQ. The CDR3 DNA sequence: TGTGCCAGCAGCCGACGATGGAGGGGCCGAGAGACCCAGTACTTC. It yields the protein CASSRRWRGRETQYF.

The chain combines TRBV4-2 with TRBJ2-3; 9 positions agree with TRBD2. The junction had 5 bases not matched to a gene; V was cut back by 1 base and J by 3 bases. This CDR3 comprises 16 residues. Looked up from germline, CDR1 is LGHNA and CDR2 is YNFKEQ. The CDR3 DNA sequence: TGTGCCAGCAGCCAAGTAGCGGGAGAGGAAACAGATACGCAGTATTTT. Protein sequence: CASSQVAGEETDTQYF.

CDR3 region: CASSSGQGSETQYF. CDR3 bases: TGTGCCAGCAGCTCCGGACAGGGATCGGAGACCCAGTACTTC. The V call is TRBV11-3, the J call TRBJ2-5; 8 bases align to TRBD1. Germline V gives CDR1 SGHNT, CDR2 YENEEA. V lost 4 bases and J lost 5; bases outside the gene matches: 6. There are 14 residues in the CDR3.

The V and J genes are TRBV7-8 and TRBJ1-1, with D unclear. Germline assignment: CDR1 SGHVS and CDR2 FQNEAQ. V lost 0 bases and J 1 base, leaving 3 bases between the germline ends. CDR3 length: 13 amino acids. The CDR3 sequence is CASSLARNTEAFF. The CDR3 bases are TGTGCCAGCAGCTTAGCCAGGAACACTGAAGCTTTCTTT.

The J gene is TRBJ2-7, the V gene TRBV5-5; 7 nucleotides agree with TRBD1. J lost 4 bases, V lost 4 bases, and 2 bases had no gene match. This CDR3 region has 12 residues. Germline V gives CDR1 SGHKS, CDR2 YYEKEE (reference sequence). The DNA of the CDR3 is TGTGCCAGCAGCGTGGGACAGTACGAGCAGTACTTC. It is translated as CASSVGQYEQYF.

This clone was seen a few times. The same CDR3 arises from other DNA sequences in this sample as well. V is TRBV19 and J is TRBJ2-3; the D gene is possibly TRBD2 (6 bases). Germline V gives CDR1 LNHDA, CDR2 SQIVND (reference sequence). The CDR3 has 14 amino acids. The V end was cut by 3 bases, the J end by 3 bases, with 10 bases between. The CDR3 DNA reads TGTGCCAGTAGTATGCGTGGGGGGACAGATACGCAGTATTTT. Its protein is CASSMRGGTDTQYF.

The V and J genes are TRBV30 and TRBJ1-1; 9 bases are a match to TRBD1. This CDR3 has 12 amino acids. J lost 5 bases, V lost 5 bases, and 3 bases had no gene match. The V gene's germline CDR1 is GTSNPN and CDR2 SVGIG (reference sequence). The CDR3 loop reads CAWDRGSTEAFF. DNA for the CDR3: TGTGCCTGGGACAGGGGGTCAACTGAAGCTTTCTTT.

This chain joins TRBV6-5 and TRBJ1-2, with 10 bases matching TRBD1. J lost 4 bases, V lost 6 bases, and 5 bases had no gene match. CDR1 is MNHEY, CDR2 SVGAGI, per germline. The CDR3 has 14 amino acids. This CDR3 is CASRRWDRGYGYTF. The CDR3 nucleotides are TGTGCCAGCAGGCGATGGGACAGGGGCTATGGCTACACCTTC.